Sequencing of this T cell receptor beta chain was carried out in a study of molecular identifiers for immune sequencing clone quantification. At the level of the study: Replicate RNA from around 20,000 or 100,000 naive CD8 T cells formed five aliquots; four were sequenced.

The CDR3 totals 16 residues. Germline CDR1 is DFQATT and CDR2 is SNEGSKA (reference sequence). Trimming removed 0 bases at V and 4 bases at J, with 18 bases between. TCRdb re-derived calls from the PCR reads in MiXCR, one entry per CDR3 protein. The sample lists about 510,000 distinct CDR3 sequences; roughly 23% were seen once. Sequenced: naive CD8+ T cells from blood, with Jurkat cell RNA spiked in. Subset of the sample: FACS-sorted CD8+CD4-CCR7+CD45RA+ naive T cells. The chain couples TRBV20-1 to TRBJ2-5; D is possibly TRBD2 (5 bases). This clonotype originated in a human donor in good health. Some libraries in this study had Jurkat cell RNA spiked in. CDR3 DNA: TGCAGTGCTAGAGACCCCCAGCGGAGAAAGGGAGAGACCCAGTACTTC. Translated: CSARDPQRRKGETQYF.